This entry lists 2 T cell receptor beta chains sequenced from one sample in a study of neoadjuvant nivolumab and ipilimumab in lung cancer. Profiled with immunoSEQ multiplex PCR; TCRdb holds only in-frame clones, not every one. The sample yields roughly 9,900 clones, 65% to 85% seen once. The sample was peripheral blood, taken before neoadjuvant nivolumab, alone or with ipilimumab. The receptors shown here come from an adult with non-small cell lung cancer.

This clone was detected only once. The chain combines TRBV15 with TRBJ1-2; no clear D. CDR3 size: 13 residues. Germline-derived CDR1 and CDR2 are LNHNV and YYDKDF (reference sequence). Trimming removed 0 bases from V and 6 bases from J, with 8 bases in between. CDR3 coding DNA: TGTGCCACCAGCAGAGATCGCGGGGATGGCTACACCTTC. This sequence encodes CATSRDRGDGYTF.

The rearrangement links TRBV6-1 to TRBJ2-5, with D uncertain. Trimming stripped 10 bases from V and 1 base from J, with 10 bases between. Per the germline V gene, CDR1 is MNHNS and CDR2 is SASEGT. The CDR3 runs to 12 residues. The CDR3 here is CATTFRQETQYF. CDR3 nucleotide sequence: TGTGCCACAACTTTTCGCCAAGAGACCCAGTACTTC.